The 28 T cell receptor beta chains below were found in one sample sequenced in a study of early T cells in non-severe SARS-CoV-2 infection. Via MiXCR, TCRdb re-called the 5' RACE reads, giving one row per CDR3 protein. Of around 80,000 distinct CDR3 sequences listed, around 15% are singletons. The sequenced sample was whole blood. The receptor set was obtained from an adult who was a healthcare worker with PCR-confirmed SARS-CoV-2 infection or an uninfected control (not recorded which).

This clonotype has more than one count but fewer than ten. The gene calls are TRBV20-1 and TRBJ2-3, with D unclear. V lost 1 base, J lost 4 bases, and 3 bases lay in between. Germline values: CDR1 DFQATT, CDR2 SNEGSKA (reference sequence). CDR3 length: 11 residues. As DNA, the CDR3 is TGCAGTGCTAGAGTGGCAGATACGCAGTATTTT. As protein: CSARVADTQYF.

This clonotype came up many times. V is TRBV19 and J is TRBJ2-2; no clear D gene. The CDR3 spans 12 residues. Per germline, CDR1 LNHDA and CDR2 SQIVND (reference sequence). Deletions cut 5 bases from V and 6 bases from J, with 7 bases between. CDR3 sequence (DNA): TGTGCCAGTAGTGTCGGACCCGGGGAGCTGTTTTTT. Protein sequence: CASSVGPGELFF.

This clonotype was counted many times. The rearrangement links TRBV28 to TRBJ1-4; D is uncertain. The CDR3 totals 11 residues. In germline, CDR1 is MDHEN, CDR2 SYDVKM. The V end was cut by 2 bases, the J end by 7 bases, with 2 bases between. The chain's CDR3 is CASSLSEKLFF. The CDR3 DNA is TGTGCCAGCAGTTTAAGTGAAAAACTGTTTTTT.

Many counts were recorded for this clonotype. This chain links TRBV19 with TRBJ1-5, with D perhaps TRBD1 (5 bases). This CDR3 contains 17 residues. With 9 bases removed from V and 5 bases from J, the gap between germline ends came to 26 bases. CDR1 and CDR2 from the germline V gene are LNHDA and SQIVND (reference sequence). Here the CDR3 DNA reads TGTGCCAGCCCTTGGGGTTCGGGGCCTCATAAAGATCAGCCCCAGCATTTT. Translating it yields CASPWGSGPHKDQPQHF.

In this sample, this clonotype turned up a few times. The J gene is TRBJ1-2, the V gene TRBV12-3 or TRBV12-4; TRBD1 matches at 7 bases. CDR3 size: 14 residues. V shed 5 bases and J 4 bases; nucleotides not matched to a gene: 7. CDR3 sequence (DNA): TGTGCCAGCAGTCCTGACAGGGCTGGCTATGGCTACACCTTC. Translated: CASSPDRAGYGYTF.

This chain joins TRBV18 and TRBJ2-7, with unresolved D. The CDR3 totals 11 residues. Germline V gene sequence: CDR1 KGHSH, CDR2 LQKENI. V was trimmed by 6 bases and J by 4 bases, leaving 7 bases between them. The CDR3 coding sequence is TGTGCCAGCTCGCCTGTTTACGAGCAGTACTTC. It is translated as CASSPVYEQYF.

The chain carries TRBV20-1 and TRBJ2-7, with D hard to call. V shed 5 bases and J shed 4 bases, with 15 bases lying between them. The CDR3 loop spans 13 amino acids. Germline CDR1 is DFQATT and CDR2 is SNEGSKA (reference sequence). CDR3 nucleotide sequence: TGCAGTGCTGAAGCCTCAGGTCGTTACGAGCAGTACTTC. Residues: CSAEASGRYEQYF.

The sample holds many counts of this clonotype. The chain uses TRBV6-1 and TRBJ2-7; D may correspond to TRBD1 or TRBD2 (6 bases each). Trimming pared 0 bases from V and 3 bases from J, leaving 12 bases between. The CDR3 loop spans 15 amino acids. CDR1 and CDR2 from the germline V gene are MNHNS and SASEGT. The DNA of the CDR3 is TGTGCCAGCAGTGAAGCGTGGGGGGCGATCTACGAGCAGTACTTC. Translating gives CASSEAWGAIYEQYF.

This clonotype was recorded at least ten times. V usage is TRBV12-3 or TRBV12-4 and J usage is TRBJ1-2, with TRBD1 matching 7 bases. CDR3 size: 16 residues. The ends lost 3 bases at V and 2 bases at J; junction bases unmatched: 9. CDR3 bases: TGTGCCAGCAGTTTTATAGGGGGCGATAGGAACTATGGCTACACCTTC. Translation: CASSFIGGDRNYGYTF.

Many counts were recorded for this clonotype. V and J are TRBV18 and TRBJ1-1, with D perhaps matching TRBD1 (5 bases). CDR3 size: 15 residues. CDR1 is KGHSH and CDR2 is LQKENI in the germline V gene. Trimming pared 3 bases from V and 4 bases from J, leaving 15 bases between. The CDR3 DNA reads TGTGCCAGCTCACCCGGGGCGGGGCTGAGCACTGAAGCTTTCTTT. The encoded protein is CASSPGAGLSTEAFF.

Ten or more counts support this clonotype. The chain uses TRBV5-5 and TRBJ2-3, with 7 bases matching TRBD2. This CDR3 has 16 residues. Germline values: CDR1 SGHKS, CDR2 YYEKEE (reference sequence). V lost 2 bases and J lost 2; bases outside the gene matches: 8. The CDR3 spells CASSFGDYSTTDTQYF. The DNA for the CDR3 is TGTGCCAGCAGCTTTGGGGACTACTCAACCACAGATACGCAGTATTTT. The full variable domain, its missing parts supplied by reference TRBV5-5 and TRBJ2-3, is DAGVTQSPTHLIKTRGQQVTLRCSPISGHKSVSWYQQVLGQGPQFIFQYYEKEERGRGNFPDRFSARQFPNYSSELNVNALLLGDSALYLCASSFGDYSTTDTQYFGPGTRLTVL.

This clonotype came up many times. The chain couples TRBV6-4 to TRBJ2-3, with TRBD2 matching 15 bases. The CDR3 consists of 16 residues. The trim removed 2 bases at V and 10 bases at J, leaving 7 bases unmatched. CDR1 is MRHNA and CDR2 is SNTAGT in the germline V gene. The CDR3 here is CASSDGTSGGTHPQYF. The CDR3 DNA is TGTGCCAGCAGTGACGGGACTAGCGGGGGGACCCACCCGCAGTATTTT.

The chain links TRBV7-6 to TRBJ1-4, with 7 bases aligning to TRBD1. The CDR3 covers 12 residues. The J segment lost 12 bases and the V segment lost 11 bases, leaving 12 bases of the junction unmatched. CDR1 is SGHVS and CDR2 is FNYEAQ in the germline V gene. In DNA, the CDR3 is TGTGCCGGGGGGGCCGAAACAGGGGAACTGTTTTTT. Translating it yields CAGGAETGELFF.

This clonotype was recorded a few times. This rearrangement joins TRBV30 to TRBJ1-6, with TRBD1 identical over 7 bases. Germline CDR1 is GTSNPN and CDR2 is SVGIG (reference sequence). With 6 bases clipped from V and 7 bases from J, the junction kept 6 bases outside the gene matches. The CDR3 consists of 13 residues. The CDR3 DNA follows: TGTGCCTGCTCGACAGGGTTGAATTCACCCCTCCACTTT. It encodes CACSTGLNSPLHF.

The gene calls are TRBV4-3 and TRBJ1-6; D remains unclear. Germline V gene lookup returns CDR1 LGHNA and CDR2 YSLEER. The V end was cut by 0 bases, the J end by 9 bases, with 9 bases between. This CDR3 region has 14 residues. The CDR3: CASSQDGVGSPLHF. The CDR3 bases are TGCGCCAGCAGCCAAGACGGGGTCGGTTCACCCCTCCACTTT.

The V gene is TRBV9, the J gene TRBJ2-7; D is ambiguous. The germline V gene has CDR1 SGDLS and CDR2 YYNGEE. CDR3 length: 14 amino acids. Trimming shortened V by 6 bases and J by 2 bases, and 15 bases separated the two germline ends. As DNA, the CDR3 is TGTGCCAGCAACACAAGGGCATGGGCCTACGAGCAGTACTTC. Translated, it gives CASNTRAWAYEQYF.

The V gene is TRBV4-1, the J gene TRBJ2-7; 8 bases match TRBD1. Germline V gene sequence: CDR1 MGHRA, CDR2 YSYEKL. The CDR3 length is 15 residues. Germline trimming cut 3 bases from V and 5 bases from J; bases unmatched to any gene: 9. The CDR3 here is CASSHPSTGVHEQYF. The DNA of the CDR3 is TGCGCCAGCAGCCACCCATCGACAGGGGTCCACGAGCAGTACTTC.

This clonotype has more than one count but fewer than ten. This sequence joins TRBV2 and TRBJ2-2; 11 bases match TRBD1. This CDR3 spans 15 amino acids. The germline V gene encodes CDR1 SNHLY and CDR2 FYNNEI. V lost 6 bases and J lost 4; bases outside the gene matches: 4. The CDR3 nucleotides are TGTGCCAGCAGCGGACAGGGGGCCTCCACCGGGGAGCTGTTTTTT. Residues: CASSGQGASTGELFF.

This rearrangement joins TRBV2 to TRBJ1-2, with TRBD1 matching over 7 bases. CDR1 is SNHLY and CDR2 is FYNNEI in the germline V gene. V lost 7 bases, J lost 4 bases, and 12 bases stayed unmatched. This CDR3 has 15 residues. The CDR3 loop is CASTRGQPLAYGYTF. CDR3 DNA sequence: TGTGCCAGCACCAGGGGACAGCCCCTAGCCTATGGCTACACCTTC.

This clonotype was picked up many times. The chain couples TRBV6-4 to TRBJ2-3, with a possible D match to TRBD2 (5 bases). V lost 2 bases and J lost 3, with 9 bases in between. Germline loops: CDR1 MRHNA, CDR2 SNTAGT. The CDR3 length is 14 residues. DNA of the CDR3: TGTGCCAGCAGTGACACCTGGACTACAGATACGCAGTATTTT. Protein: CASSDTWTTDTQYF.

This chain joins TRBV20-1 and TRBJ2-3; 7 bases are a match to TRBD1. With V trimmed by 7 bases and J by 1 base, 8 bases remained unmatched. Germline values: CDR1 DFQATT, CDR2 SNEGSKA (reference sequence). CDR3 length: 14 amino acids. The DNA for the CDR3 is TGCAGTGTCCGACAGGGTAGGGGCACAGATACGCAGTATTTT. Protein sequence: CSVRQGRGTDTQYF.

This clonotype was found many times. The genes are TRBV19 and TRBJ2-2, with a possible D match to TRBD1 (6 bases). The CDR3 sequence is 13 residues long. CDR1 is LNHDA and CDR2 is SQIVND in the germline V gene (reference sequence). The CDR3 DNA sequence: TGTGCACAGGGCCCCGCTAACACCGGGGAGCTGTTTTTT. Protein product: CAQGPANTGELFF.

Notes on this clonotype: This may arise from a read error, as a much more abundant clone is one base away. The rearrangement uses TRBV27 and TRBJ2-1; TRBD1 aligns across 7 bases. CDR1 MNHEY and CDR2 SMNVEV come from the germline V gene (reference sequence). This CDR3 has 15 residues. CDR3 protein: CVSSQDRSSYNEQFF. The CDR3 DNA sequence: TGTGTCAGCAGTCAGGACAGGTCCTCCTACAATGAGCAGTTCTTC.

This clonotype was seen a few times. The chain employs TRBV4-3 and TRBJ2-3, with 14 positions matching TRBD2. Looked up from germline, CDR1 is LGHNA and CDR2 is YSLEER. This CDR3 contains 17 residues. Unmatched junction bases numbered 9, after V lost 0 bases and J lost 10 bases. The CDR3: CASSQDRTSGGRLAQYF. CDR3 nucleotide sequence: TGCGCCAGCAGCCAAGATCGGACTAGCGGGGGGAGATTGGCGCAGTATTTT.

This clonotype was seen at least ten times. J is TRBJ2-3 and V is TRBV10-3; 9 bases are a match to TRBD2. The CDR3 is 15 amino acids. With 11 bases clipped from V and 1 base from J, the junction kept 10 bases outside the gene matches. CDR1 is ENHRY, CDR2 SYGVKD, per germline. CDR3 region: CAVLKAGGRTDTQYF. The CDR3 nucleotides are TGTGCCGTCCTCAAAGCGGGGGGCCGCACAGATACGCAGTATTTT.

Only a few counts were recorded for this clonotype. V usage is TRBV27 and J usage is TRBJ2-5, with 7 nucleotides matching TRBD2. The junction had 6 bases not matched to a gene; V was cut back by 2 bases and J by 0 bases. There are 16 residues in the CDR3. The V gene's germline CDR1 is MNHEY and CDR2 SMNVEV (reference sequence). The CDR3 reads CASSLGGLADQETQYF. Written as DNA, the CDR3 is TGTGCCAGCAGTTTAGGTGGGCTAGCGGACCAAGAGACCCAGTACTTC.

This clonotype showed up just a few times. The J gene is TRBJ2-1, the V gene TRBV6-6; D remains ambiguous. This CDR3 region has 14 residues. With 6 bases removed from V and 0 bases from J, the gap between germline ends came to 9 bases. CDR1 MNHNY and CDR2 SVGAGI come from the germline V gene (reference sequence). CDR3 protein: CASSPTSSYNEQFF. Written as DNA, the CDR3 is TGTGCCAGCAGCCCTACAAGCTCCTACAATGAGCAGTTCTTC.

This clonotype was counted many times. The CDR3 nucleotides read TGTGCCAGCTCACCCGGGGCGGGTCGGGAGCAGTACTTC. It translates to CASSPGAGREQYF. This chain joins TRBV18 and TRBJ2-7, with D perhaps TRBD1 or TRBD2 (5 bases each). The CDR3 contains 13 residues. V was cut by 3 bases and J by 7 bases, with 13 bases left in between. Germline V lookup: CDR1 KGHSH, CDR2 LQKENI.